The 16 T cell receptor beta chains below come from one sample, sequenced in a study of CD8+ T cells in alopecia areata. It was cDNA, reverse transcribed from extracted RNA, that served as the sequencing template. Data came from immunoSEQ multiplex PCR; TCRdb stores just in-frame clones and leaves some out. This table holds 150,000 to 250,000 clones, roughly three fifths found once. Documented treatment: oral pan-JAK inhibitor, 5-10 mg twice daily. The sample was CD4+ T cells sorted from blood, taken at week 4, from a patient treated with tofacitinib. The receptors stem from a human donor with alopecia areata.

This clone was counted a few times. This chain's CDR3 is CSVDRAGGDGAFF. DNA for the CDR3: TGCAGCGTTGATAGGGCAGGGGGCGATGGGGCTTTCTTT. The V call is TRBV29-1, the J call TRBJ1-1; TRBD1 matches 8 bases. The CDR3 loop spans 13 amino acids. Per germline, CDR1 SQVTM and CDR2 ANQGSEA. Trimming cost V 3 bases and J 11 bases; bases outside gene matches: 11.

The chain has TRBV11-2 and TRBJ2-1; 12 positions agree with TRBD2. This CDR3 comprises 15 residues. With V trimmed by 5 bases and J by 4 bases, 3 bases remained unmatched. Germline V gene lookup returns CDR1 SGHAT and CDR2 FQNNGV. The CDR3 loop reads CASSPTSGGYNEQFF. CDR3 bases: TGTGCCAGCAGCCCCACTAGCGGGGGGTACAATGAGCAGTTCTTC.

The J gene is TRBJ2-7, the V gene TRBV2, with a tentative D call TRBD2 (5 bases). V lost 0 bases to trimming and J lost 0 bases, with 9 bases between them. This CDR3 contains 15 residues. Germline V gene lookup returns CDR1 SNHLY and CDR2 FYNNEI. CDR3 bases: TGTGCCAGCAGTGAAGCAGGCGCGGGCTCCTACGAGCAGTACTTC. Residues: CASSEAGAGSYEQYF.

The CDR3 DNA sequence: TGTGCCATCAGTGAGAAGGGGGCTGGCACTGAAGCTTTCTTT. Residues: CAISEKGAGTEAFF. This chain joins TRBV10-3 and TRBJ1-1, with TRBD1 identical over 7 bases. Germline V CDR1 and CDR2: ENHRY, SYGVKD. Losses at the gene ends were 2 bases for V and 4 bases for J; bases not matched to a gene: 4. The CDR3 is 14 residues long.

The chain employs TRBV10-3 and TRBJ2-2, with D uncertain. The V gene lost 0 bases and the J gene lost 5 bases, with 4 bases spanning the gap. Germline V lookup: CDR1 ENHRY, CDR2 SYGVKD. The length of the CDR3 is 13 residues. The CDR3 loop is CAISESGTGELFF. CDR3 DNA: TGTGCCATCAGTGAGTCAGGAACCGGGGAGCTGTTTTTT.

The genes are TRBV5-4 and TRBJ2-3, with a possible D match to TRBD2 (6 bases). V was clipped by 3 bases and J by 3 bases, with 14 bases between them. In germline, CDR1 is SGHNT, CDR2 YYREEE (reference sequence). This CDR3 region has 15 residues. CDR3 sequence (DNA): TGTGCCAGCAGCTCGGGACTCCTGGGGACAGATACGCAGTATTTT. It encodes CASSSGLLGTDTQYF.

This clone was found once. This sequence joins TRBV19 and TRBJ1-5; D is uncertain. Germline V gene data show CDR1 as LNHDA and CDR2 as SQIVND (reference sequence). The CDR3 is made up of 14 amino acids. The CDR3 nucleotides are TGTGGGGTGCGAGGGCCCGGGAGCAATCAGCCCCAGCATTTT. Translation gives CGVRGPGSNQPQHF.

The V and J genes are TRBV28 and TRBJ1-6; D not certain. CDR3 length equals 14 residues. The V end lost 7 bases, the J end lost 8 bases, and 15 bases lay between the germline ends. Germline V gene sequence: CDR1 MDHEN, CDR2 SYDVKM. CDR3 loop: CASTLPGGYSPLHF. The CDR3 bases are TGTGCCAGCACCCTCCCCGGCGGGTATTCACCCCTCCACTTT.

This clone was seen a handful of times. The chain carries TRBV4-1 and TRBJ1-2, with D maybe TRBD1 (6 bases). CDR3 length equals 15 residues. Germline V CDR1 and CDR2: MGHRA, YSYEKL. V lost 4 bases to trimming and J lost 4 bases, with 16 bases between them. The CDR3 sequence is CASSPIGGGSYGYTF. The CDR3 bases are TGCGCCAGCAGCCCGATCGGAGGGGGGAGCTATGGCTACACCTTC.

In regard to this clone: The junction and the germline gene differ at one end; a read error may be behind it. The gene calls are TRBV7-7 and TRBJ2-7; TRBD1 is a possible D gene (6 bases). The CDR3 consists of 14 residues. Germline V CDR1 and CDR2: SSHAT, FNYEAQ (reference sequence). The CDR3 DNA reads as TGTGCTAGCAGCTTAGTACAGGGCTCTGGCGAGCAGTACTTC. Amino acid sequence: CASSLVQGSGEQYF.

The chain combines TRBV4-3 with TRBJ2-2; no clear D. The CDR3 is 15 amino acids. V gave up 0 bases and J gave up 0 bases, with 5 bases separating them. Germline-derived CDR1 and CDR2 are LGHNA and YSLEER. For the CDR3, the DNA is TGCGCCAGCAGCCAAGATGCAGCGAACACCGGGGAGCTGTTTTTT. This encodes CASSQDAANTGELFF.

This clone has only one observation. The chain carries TRBV30 and TRBJ1-1, with D possibly being TRBD1 (6 bases). Trimming cost V 4 bases and J 3 bases, with 9 bases left between them. CDR3 length: 12 amino acids. Germline V gives CDR1 GTSNPN, CDR2 SVGIG (reference sequence). The CDR3 sequence: CAWKDRHTEAFF. The CDR3 DNA sequence: TGTGCCTGGAAAGACAGGCACACTGAAGCTTTCTTT. The full variable domain, completed using reference TRBV30 and TRBJ1-1, is SQTIHQWPATLVQPVGSPLSLECTVEGTSNPNLYWYRQAAGRGLQLLFYSVGIGQISSEVPQNLSASRPQDRQFILSSKKLLLSDSGFYLCAWKDRHTEAFFGQGTRLTVV.

This clone was seen only a few times. The chain links TRBV15 to TRBJ2-7, with D unclear. This CDR3 comprises 15 residues. Germline CDR1 LNHNV, CDR2 YYDKDF (reference sequence). With 0 bases removed from V and 2 bases from J, the gap between germline ends came to 11 bases. Written as DNA, the CDR3 is TGTGCCACCAGCAGAGAGGTGGCTACTCCCTACGAGCAGTACTTC. Translation: CATSREVATPYEQYF.

The J gene is TRBJ1-1, the V gene TRBV29-1; 10 nucleotides agree with TRBD1. The germline CDR1 and CDR2 sequences are SQVTM and ANQGSEA. Unmatched junction bases numbered 9, after V lost 0 bases and J lost 5 bases. This CDR3 spans 16 amino acids. The CDR3 DNA is TGCAGCGTTGAAGACGGGACAGGGGCGGCACCAACTGAAGCTTTCTTT. Encoded protein: CSVEDGTGAAPTEAFF. The variable domain in full, with the rest retrieved from reference TRBV29-1 and TRBJ1-1, is SAVISQKPSRDICQRGTSLTIQCQVDSQVTMMFWYRQQPGQSLTLIATANQGSEATYESGFVIDKFPISRPNLTFSTLTVSNMSPEDSSIYLCSVEDGTGAAPTEAFFGQGTRLTVV.

The table lists this clone with a few counts. V and J are TRBV6-5 and TRBJ2-3; D uncertain. The CDR3 length is 14 residues. V lost 3 bases and J 2 bases, leaving 9 bases between the germline ends. Germline assignment: CDR1 MNHEY and CDR2 SVGAGI. The CDR3 DNA is TGTGCCAGCAGTTATGGTAGCCCCACAGATACGCAGTATTTT. Protein: CASSYGSPTDTQYF.

The J gene is TRBJ1-6, the V gene TRBV30, with D tentatively TRBD1 (6 bases). The CDR3 consists of 14 residues. V lost 4 bases and J 10 bases, leaving 17 bases between the germline ends. Germline V gives CDR1 GTSNPN, CDR2 SVGIG (reference sequence). The CDR3 reads CAWTLGHIESPLHF. The DNA of the CDR3 is TGTGCCTGGACTCTGGGACACATTGAATCACCCCTCCACTTT.